A single sample gave rise to the 29 T cell receptor beta chains below, sequenced in a study of cytomegalovirus exposure and HLA in healthy donors. 13 Jbeta primers and 60 Vbeta primers were used for the PCR. Using immunoSEQ multiplex PCR, the repertoire was profiled, and TCRdb retains in-frame clones only, with some absent. The table shows tens of thousands of clones, with just over 75% occurring only once. What was sequenced was PBMCs. The receptors shown here come from a man aged 45-65 years in good health and CMV-seronegative.

This chain uses TRBV5-4 with TRBJ2-7; 8 bases agree with TRBD2. The CDR3 spans 13 residues. Germline trimming cut 0 bases from V and 4 bases from J; bases unmatched to any gene: 0. Germline values: CDR1 SGHNT, CDR2 YYREEE (reference sequence). Here the CDR3 reads CASSLGGRYEQYF. CDR3 sequence (DNA): TGTGCCAGCAGCTTGGGCGGGAGGTACGAGCAGTACTTC. Full variable domain (outside the CDR3, taken from reference TRBV5-4 and TRBJ2-7): ETGVTQSPTHLIKTRGQQVTLRCSSQSGHNTVSWYQQALGQGPQFIFQYYREEENGRGNFPPRFSGLQFPNYSSELNVNALELDDSALYLCASSLGGRYEQYFGPGTRLTVT.

The chain uses TRBV30 and TRBJ1-2; the D gene is possibly TRBD1 (6 bases). Germline V gene lookup returns CDR1 GTSNPN and CDR2 SVGIG (reference sequence). V was cut by 5 bases and J by 8 bases, with 18 bases left in between. The CDR3 covers 13 residues. The CDR3 DNA follows: TGTGCCTGGGGAAGGGGGGGTATGAAGGGCTACACCTTC. Encoded protein: CAWGRGGMKGYTF.

The chain has TRBV10-3 and TRBJ2-7; 10 nucleotides align to TRBD1. The germline CDR1 and CDR2 sequences are ENHRY and SYGVKD. The CDR3 totals 15 residues. Germline trimming cut 3 bases from V and 6 bases from J; bases unmatched to any gene: 8. For the CDR3, the DNA is TGTGCCATCAGTGACAGACAGGGGGCCGGGAGCGAGCAGTACTTC. It is translated as CAISDRQGAGSEQYF.

V gene TRBV28 combines with J gene TRBJ1-4; no firm D call. Germline assignment: CDR1 MDHEN and CDR2 SYDVKM. V shed 3 bases and J shed 5 bases, with 7 bases lying between them. This CDR3 is 13 amino acids long. CDR3 in amino acids: CASSFFLNEKLFF. CDR3 in DNA: TGTGCCAGCAGTTTCTTTCTAAATGAAAAACTGTTTTTT.

The rearrangement links TRBV29-1 to TRBJ1-1; 9 nucleotides align to TRBD1. The ends lost 6 bases at V and 6 bases at J; junction bases unmatched: 5. CDR1 and CDR2 (germline): SQVTM, ANQGSEA. The CDR3 contains 12 residues. The CDR3 DNA is TGCAGCGTAGGGACAGGGTTACCTGAAGCTTTCTTT. It specifies CSVGTGLPEAFF.

The gene calls are TRBV7-9 and TRBJ1-1; no reliable D call. Per germline, CDR1 SEHNR and CDR2 FQNEAQ (reference sequence). This CDR3 region has 12 residues. The ends were cut back, 5 bases at V and 3 bases at J, with 7 bases in the middle. The CDR3 protein is CASSRRDTEAFF. CDR3 DNA sequence: TGTGCCAGCAGCCGACGGGACACTGAAGCTTTCTTT.

This clone was detected once. The chain uses TRBV6-4 and TRBJ2-3; 11 bases agree with TRBD2. CDR1 and CDR2 from the germline V gene are MRHNA and SNTAGT. V lost 5 bases, J lost 4 bases, and 2 bases stayed unmatched. There are 14 residues in the CDR3. In DNA form, the CDR3 reads TGTGCCAGCAGTCTACTAGCGGGAGCAGATACGCAGTATTTT. Translated, it gives CASSLLAGADTQYF.

This chain joins TRBV5-1 and TRBJ1-1, with a possible D match to TRBD1 (6 bases). The ends were cut back, 2 bases at V and 4 bases at J, with 15 bases in the middle. The CDR3 contains 15 residues. CDR1 and CDR2 from the germline V gene are SGHRS and YFSETQ. The CDR3 region is CASSFKTGVVTEAFF. In DNA form, the CDR3 reads TGCGCCAGCAGCTTTAAGACAGGAGTGGTCACTGAAGCTTTCTTT.

The chain has TRBV18 and TRBJ1-1; maybe TRBD1 (6 bases). The V end was cut by 6 bases, the J end by 0 bases, with 11 bases between. Germline CDR1 and CDR2: KGHSH and LQKENI. The CDR3 totals 14 residues. CDR3 coding DNA: TGTGCCAGCTCTGGACAGCCCATGAACACTGAAGCTTTCTTT. Its protein is CASSGQPMNTEAFF.

Only a few counts were recorded for this clone. CDR3 sequence (DNA): TGTGCCAGCAGTTTCAGGGGGAAAGACACTGAAGCTTTCTTT. This encodes CASSFRGKDTEAFF. The genes are TRBV6-1 and TRBJ1-1, with 7 bases fitting TRBD1. The CDR3 has 14 residues. The V gene's germline CDR1 is MNHNS and CDR2 SASEGT. J gave up 3 bases and V 5 bases, and 6 bases lay outside the gene matches.

The chain combines TRBV7-9 with TRBJ2-7; 8 nucleotides agree with TRBD2. V lost 5 bases and J lost 9; bases outside the gene matches: 15. The CDR3 has 15 residues. Germline CDR1 reads SEHNR; CDR2 reads FQNEAQ (reference sequence). CDR3 loop: CASSPLAGRRDGQYF. CDR3 DNA: TGTGCCAGCAGCCCATTAGCGGGACGTCGGGATGGGCAGTACTTC.

V is TRBV28 and J is TRBJ1-5; possible D gene TRBD1, 6 bases. Germline assignment: CDR1 MDHEN and CDR2 SYDVKM. CDR3 length: 12 residues. The V end lost 10 bases, the J end lost 6 bases, and 13 bases lay between the germline ends. DNA for the CDR3: TGTGCCACCGGGGGGGCCGGTCAGCCCCAGCATTTT. Its protein product is CATGGAGQPQHF.

The gene calls are TRBV19 and TRBJ2-1; a possible D gene is TRBD1 (6 bases). Trimming shortened V by 1 base and J by 7 bases, and 14 bases separated the two germline ends. The CDR3 loop spans 15 amino acids. Germline CDR1 and CDR2: LNHDA and SQIVND (reference sequence). The CDR3 DNA reads TGTGCCAGTAGTATAGTGGGGGCAGGGGCTAATGAGCAGTTCTTC. Translating it yields CASSIVGAGANEQFF. Full variable domain (remainder filled in from reference TRBV19 and TRBJ2-1): DGGITQSPKYLFRKEGQNVTLSCEQNLNHDAMYWYRQDPGQGLRLIYYSQIVNDFQKGDIAEGYSVSREKKESFPLTVTSAQKNPTAFYLCASSIVGAGANEQFFGPGTRLTVL.

The rearrangement uses TRBV4-1 and TRBJ1-4; D uncertain. The CDR3 covers 17 residues. Germline CDR1 MGHRA, CDR2 YSYEKL. V shed 0 bases and J shed 0 bases, with 11 bases lying between them. The CDR3 DNA follows: TGCGCCAGCAGCCAAGAACGAGTCCTTGCAACTAATGAAAAACTGTTTTTT. This sequence encodes CASSQERVLATNEKLFF.

The gene calls are TRBV7-3 and TRBJ2-7; TRBD1 matches at 9 bases. V gave up 5 bases and J gave up 4 bases; unmatched junction bases: 12. Germline CDR1 SGHTA, CDR2 FQGTGA. The CDR3 loop spans 16 amino acids. Here the CDR3 DNA reads TGTGCCAGCAGCCGATCCGCACAGGGGGCTAAGTACGAGCAGTACTTC. This encodes CASSRSAQGAKYEQYF.

The chain has TRBV6-1 and TRBJ1-5, with a tentative D call TRBD1 (6 bases). Trimming removed 11 bases from V and 3 bases from J, with 20 bases in between. Germline CDR1 is MNHNS and CDR2 is SASEGT. This CDR3 has 15 residues. The CDR3 loop reads CADRPHRDNNQPQHF. The CDR3 DNA reads TGTGCCGATAGACCACACCGGGACAACAATCAGCCCCAGCATTTT.

V gene TRBV7-9 combines with J gene TRBJ2-1; 7 positions match TRBD1. CDR3 size: 15 residues. Germline trimming cut 3 bases from V and 6 bases from J; bases unmatched to any gene: 8. The germline V gene encodes CDR1 SEHNR and CDR2 FQNEAQ (reference sequence). The CDR3 nucleotides are TGTGCCAGCAGCTTGGACAGGATCACTTTCAATGAGCAGTTCTTC. Its translation is CASSLDRITFNEQFF.

The chain uses TRBV11-1 and TRBJ1-4; weak D call: TRBD1 (5 bases). Germline V CDR1 and CDR2: SGHAT, FQDESV (reference sequence). Trimming cost V 5 bases and J 8 bases, with 18 bases left between them. This CDR3 has 15 residues. CDR3 protein: CASSPRRMEGEKLFF. CDR3 nucleotides: TGTGCCAGCAGCCCCCGAAGGATGGAGGGGGAAAAACTGTTTTTT.

The rearrangement uses TRBV2 and TRBJ1-5, with D unresolved. Germline loops: CDR1 SNHLY, CDR2 FYNNEI. V was shortened by 4 bases and J by 3 bases, with 10 bases between the two germline ends. The CDR3 contains 14 residues. CDR3 DNA: TGTGCCAGCAGTGCTGTTAGTTACAATCAGCCCCAGCATTTT. Protein: CASSAVSYNQPQHF.

The gene calls are TRBV4-3 and TRBJ2-4; D is possibly TRBD2 (6 bases). The CDR3 runs 17 residues. The V gene's germline CDR1 is LGHNA and CDR2 YSLEER. V was shortened by 1 base and J by 4 bases, with 17 bases between the two germline ends. CDR3 sequence (DNA): TGCGCCAGCAGCCAAGTACCGGGAGAAGAGCGGAAAAACATTCAGTACTTC. It encodes CASSQVPGEERKNIQYF.

Concerning this clone: Germline and junction disagree at one end, which may indicate a read error. The chain uses TRBV5-1 and TRBJ2-1; D is possibly TRBD2 (6 bases). This CDR3 spans 12 amino acids. Germline CDR1 is SGHRS and CDR2 is YFSETQ. CDR3 loop: CASSSSDEGRIF. The CDR3, as DNA: TGCGCCAGCAGCTCTAGCGACGAGGGCCGGATCTTC. Looking up the rest from reference TRBV5-1 and TRBJ2-1 gives the full variable domain: KAGVTQTPRYLIKTRGQQVTLSCSPISGHRSVSWYQQTPGQGLQFLFEYFSETQRNKGNFPGRFSGRQFSNSRSEMNVSTLELGDSALYLCASSSSDEGRIFGPGTRLTVL.

This chain links TRBV14 with TRBJ2-7; 7 bases agree with TRBD1. Unmatched junction bases numbered 16, after V lost 2 bases and J lost 6 bases. Per the germline V gene, CDR1 is SGHDN and CDR2 is FVKESK. CDR3 length: 17 residues. CDR3 sequence reads: CASSQLGPFGQEAEQYF. In DNA, the CDR3 is TGTGCCAGCAGCCAACTTGGCCCCTTCGGACAGGAGGCCGAGCAGTACTTC.

J is TRBJ2-3 and V is TRBV4-1, with D possibly TRBD1 on 5 matching bases. With 2 bases removed from V and 0 bases from J, the gap between germline ends came to 12 bases. CDR1 is MGHRA and CDR2 is YSYEKL in the germline V gene. The CDR3 length is 16 residues. The CDR3 nucleotides are TGCGCCAGCAGCCAACACAGGCGGACGAGCACAGATACGCAGTATTTT. Translating gives CASSQHRRTSTDTQYF.

The rearrangement joins TRBV28 to TRBJ2-2; D not resolved. Trimming shortened V by 5 bases and J by 6 bases, and 16 bases separated the two germline ends. CDR3 length: 15 amino acids. The germline gives CDR1 MDHEN, CDR2 SYDVKM. The CDR3 region has the DNA TGTGCCAGCAGTGAGAAACAGATAGTGGCCGGGGAGCTGTTTTTT. Its translation is CASSEKQIVAGELFF.

In its sample, this clone was seen a few times. The same CDR3 also results from other DNA sequences found in this sample. This rearrangement joins TRBV5-1 to TRBJ2-5, with D unclear. Germline V gives CDR1 SGHRS, CDR2 YFSETQ. V lost 4 bases and J 1 base, leaving 2 bases between the germline ends. This CDR3 is built from 11 residues. Here the CDR3 DNA reads TGCGCCAGCAGCCTCCAAGAGACCCAGTACTTC. As protein: CASSLQETQYF.

The chain couples TRBV19 to TRBJ2-7; D may be TRBD1 (7 bases). Germline-derived CDR1 and CDR2 are LNHDA and SQIVND (reference sequence). The CDR3 has 14 residues. Deletions cut 6 bases from V and 4 bases from J, with 16 bases between. In DNA, the CDR3 is TGTGCCAGTAGCCTCCAGGGGGGTAGTTACGAGCAGTACTTC. The encoded protein is CASSLQGGSYEQYF.

The chain links TRBV30 to TRBJ2-1; 7 nucleotides align to TRBD2. From germline, CDR1 is GTSNPN and CDR2 SVGIG (reference sequence). Germline trimming cut 5 bases from V and 15 bases from J; bases unmatched to any gene: 10. The CDR3 has 11 amino acids. The CDR3 is CAWSTGGTWFF. The CDR3 bases are TGTGCCTGGTCCACGGGAGGAACGTGGTTCTTC.

This chain connects TRBV5-1 to TRBJ1-6; no clear D gene. Trimming stripped 3 bases from V and 5 bases from J, with 15 bases between. Looked up from germline, CDR1 is SGHRS and CDR2 is YFSETQ. This CDR3 comprises 16 residues. CDR3 region: CASSSNPGQNNSPLHF. The CDR3 DNA sequence: TGCGCCAGCAGCTCTAATCCGGGTCAGAATAATTCACCCCTCCACTTT.

This clone has a handful of counts. V gene TRBV30 combines with J gene TRBJ2-7; 8 bases line up with TRBD1. Germline V gene lookup returns CDR1 GTSNPN and CDR2 SVGIG (reference sequence). The CDR3 is 15 amino acids. Unmatched junction bases numbered 11, after V lost 3 bases and J lost 4 bases. CDR3 coding DNA: TGTGCCTGGAGGGAGACCGGGACAGGAACTTACGAGCAGTACTTC. It yields the protein CAWRETGTGTYEQYF.